The 31 T cell receptor beta chains below come from one sample, sequenced in a study of cytomegalovirus exposure and HLA in healthy donors (dated by TCRdb to 2016 to 2017). To prepare the library, the immunoSEQ multiplex PCR assay was applied. The multiplex PCR relied on a mix of 60 forward primers for TCR Vbeta segments and 13 reverse primers for TCR Jbeta segments. This immuneACCESS table, as held by TCRdb, lists in-frame sequences with V and J called but not all clones. Of the missing ones, under half trace to an unresolved V gene in checked studies; the others have no known cause. A total of under 35,000 clones appear in this sample, about 60% of them only once. Approximately 43% of the sample belongs to the ten largest clones. The material sequenced was PBMCs. The receptors shown here come from a male donor in good health and CMV-seropositive.

This chain connects TRBV7-2 to TRBJ1-5; 8 nucleotides align to TRBD1. Losses at the gene ends were 5 bases for V and 7 bases for J; bases not matched to a gene: 10. This CDR3 is built from 15 residues. Germline V gene lookup returns CDR1 SGHTA and CDR2 FQGNSA. The CDR3 loop reads CASSLLQGVEQPQHF. In nucleotides, the CDR3 is TGTGCCAGCAGCCTATTACAGGGGGTTGAACAGCCCCAGCATTTT.

The rearrangement joins TRBV28 to TRBJ2-7; the match to TRBD2 covers 10 bases. The CDR3 consists of 16 residues. V gave up 5 bases and J gave up 4 bases; unmatched junction bases: 11. CDR1 is MDHEN, CDR2 SYDVKM, per germline. In nucleotides, the CDR3 is TGTGCCAGCAGTCCAATAGCGGGAGGAGTCATTTACGAGCAGTACTTC. Protein: CASSPIAGGVIYEQYF.

The table lists this clone with a few counts. This chain uses TRBV6-6 with TRBJ1-3; possible D gene TRBD1, 6 bases. Trimming took 6 bases from V and 2 from J, leaving 11 bases between them. Germline V gene sequence: CDR1 MNHNY, CDR2 SVGAGI (reference sequence). CDR3 length: 14 amino acids. In DNA form, the CDR3 reads TGTGCCAGCAGAAGGGGGGGCCCTGGAAACACCATATATTTT. This encodes CASRRGGPGNTIYF.

The rearrangement links TRBV30 to TRBJ2-3; no clear D gene. This CDR3 has 13 residues. Trimming stripped 0 bases from V and 4 bases from J, with 8 bases between. Germline V gives CDR1 GTSNPN, CDR2 SVGIG (reference sequence). CDR3 loop: CAWSVRRADTQYF. CDR3 in DNA: TGTGCCTGGAGTGTACGACGGGCAGATACGCAGTATTTT.

The V gene is TRBV14, the J gene TRBJ2-2; D may be TRBD2 (5 bases). The germline V and J ends were trimmed by 1 base and 1 base, with 10 bases remaining between them. Looked up from germline, CDR1 is SGHDN and CDR2 is FVKESK. This CDR3 contains 16 residues. This CDR3 reads CASSQVGTRNTGELFF. In DNA form, the CDR3 reads TGTGCCAGCAGCCAAGTGGGAACTAGGAACACCGGGGAGCTGTTTTTT. Drawing the rest from reference TRBV14 and TRBJ2-2, the complete variable domain is EAGVTQFPSHSVIEKGQTVTLRCDPISGHDNLYWYRRVMGKEIKFLLHFVKESKQDESGMPNNRFLAERTGGTYSTLKVQPAELEDSGVYFCASSQVGTRNTGELFFGEGSRLTVL.

J is TRBJ1-4 and V is TRBV11-3, with 9 bases that match TRBD1. Germline values: CDR1 SGHNT, CDR2 YENEEA. J gave up 7 bases and V 0 bases, and 6 bases lay outside the gene matches. The CDR3 is 16 amino acids. CDR3 coding DNA: TGTGCCAGCAGCTTAGATCCGGACAGGGGAAGTGAAAAACTGTTTTTT. Its protein product is CASSLDPDRGSEKLFF.

The chain carries TRBV5-1 and TRBJ1-5; D is uncertain. CDR1 is SGHRS and CDR2 is YFSETQ in the germline V gene. The V end lost 7 bases, the J end lost 2 bases, and 19 bases lay between the germline ends. The CDR3 extends over 16 amino acids. The CDR3 sequence: CASHGRRRLCNQPQHF. CDR3 sequence (DNA): TGCGCCAGCCACGGACGGAGGAGGCTGTGCAATCAGCCCCAGCATTTT.

This sequence joins TRBV13 and TRBJ2-7; 7 bases map to TRBD1. This CDR3 comprises 16 residues. V shed 6 bases, J shed 4 bases, and the junction held 15 bases outside the gene matches. Germline V gene data show CDR1 as PRHDT and CDR2 as FYEKMQ (reference sequence). CDR3: CASRQRGGTGQYEQYF. The CDR3 DNA reads TGTGCCAGCAGGCAGAGAGGGGGCACAGGCCAATACGAGCAGTACTTC.

This sequence joins TRBV10-3 and TRBJ2-7; TRBD1 matches 10 bases. The junction had 8 bases not matched to a gene; V was cut back by 8 bases and J by 4 bases. CDR3 length: 14 residues. Germline-derived CDR1 and CDR2 are ENHRY and SYGVKD. CDR3 sequence reads: CAIGVGQGVYEQYF. DNA of the CDR3: TGTGCCATCGGGGTAGGACAGGGGGTGTACGAGCAGTACTTC.

This chain links TRBV4-1 with TRBJ2-3; 8 nucleotides match TRBD2. With 0 bases clipped from V and 7 bases from J, the junction kept 9 bases outside the gene matches. There are 16 residues in the CDR3. CDR1 MGHRA and CDR2 YSYEKL come from the germline V gene. In DNA form, the CDR3 reads TGCGCCAGCAGCCAAGAGGCGGCTAGCGGGTGGAATACGCAGTATTTT. Amino acids: CASSQEAASGWNTQYF.

This chain links TRBV10-3 with TRBJ2-5, with TRBD1 matching 8 bases. The CDR3 totals 14 residues. V lost 5 bases, J lost 5 bases, and 7 bases stayed unmatched. Germline loops: CDR1 ENHRY, CDR2 SYGVKD. The CDR3 loop is CAISTGGSIETQYF. CDR3 DNA: TGTGCCATCAGTACAGGGGGATCGATCGAGACCCAGTACTTC.

The V gene is TRBV5-1, the J gene TRBJ2-7; 16 nucleotides agree with TRBD2. The CDR3 runs 17 residues. Germline V gene data show CDR1 as SGHRS and CDR2 as YFSETQ. V shed 3 bases, J shed 3 bases, and the junction held 6 bases outside the gene matches. CDR3 region: CASSSEGLAGGFYEQYF. The CDR3 nucleotides read TGCGCCAGCAGCTCCGAGGGACTAGCGGGGGGGTTCTACGAGCAGTACTTC.

The V and J genes are TRBV7-9 and TRBJ2-1; 8 positions match TRBD2. Germline V lookup: CDR1 SEHNR, CDR2 FQNEAQ (reference sequence). V dropped 2 bases and J dropped 5; count of bases not matched to a gene: 14. The CDR3 covers 18 residues. The DNA for the CDR3 is TGTGCCAGCAGCTTACCCTTCCTAGCGGGCGGGGACAACAATGAGCAGTTCTTC. As protein: CASSLPFLAGGDNNEQFF.

The chain combines TRBV7-2 with TRBJ2-5, with D tentatively TRBD2 (6 bases). V was cut by 5 bases and J by 2 bases, with 21 bases left in between. CDR3 size: 17 residues. Germline CDR1 SGHTA, CDR2 FQGNSA. CDR3 amino acids: CASSPGPPGGPQETQYF. In nucleotides, the CDR3 is TGTGCCAGCAGCCCGGGCCCCCCCGGGGGACCACAAGAGACCCAGTACTTC.

This clone was seen more than once but under ten times. V usage is TRBV28 and J usage is TRBJ1-2, with D possibly being TRBD1 (5 bases). This CDR3 comprises 13 residues. V was trimmed by 4 bases and J by 2 bases, leaving 8 bases between them. Germline V gene data show CDR1 as MDHEN and CDR2 as SYDVKM. The CDR3 sequence is CASSSGGNYGYTF. As DNA, the CDR3 is TGTGCCAGCAGTTCGGGGGGGAACTATGGCTACACCTTC.

The gene calls are TRBV15 and TRBJ2-5; 7 nucleotides match TRBD1. The germline CDR1 and CDR2 sequences are LNHNV and YYDKDF (reference sequence). Unmatched junction bases numbered 8, after V lost 3 bases and J lost 1 base. This CDR3 has 16 amino acids. CDR3 bases: TGTGCCACCAGCAGCATCGACAGGGTACGCCAAGAGACCCAGTACTTC. This translates into CATSSIDRVRQETQYF.

CDR3 DNA sequence: TGTGCCAGCAGCGTCCAGGGGGGAAGGACCTACGAGCAGTACTTC. Encoded protein: CASSVQGGRTYEQYF. The rearrangement links TRBV27 to TRBJ2-7, with D maybe TRBD1 (7 bases). CDR1 and CDR2 (germline): MNHEY, SMNVEV (reference sequence). CDR3 size: 15 residues. The V gene lost 6 bases and the J gene lost 2 bases, with 17 bases spanning the gap.

The chain uses TRBV6-5 and TRBJ2-1; 10 bases are a match to TRBD2. The V and J ends lost 8 bases and 10 bases, in that order; junction bases with no gene match: 14. This CDR3 has 15 residues. The V gene's germline CDR1 is MNHEY and CDR2 SVGAGI. CDR3 in DNA: TGTGCCAGCGCCGAGGGATCTAGCGGGGGTAAGGAGCAGTTCTTC. Translating gives CASAEGSSGGKEQFF.

A word on this clone: A read error is the likely source, as a far larger clone sits one nucleotide away. The chain uses TRBV6-4 and TRBJ2-1, with TRBD2 identical over 9 bases. The CDR3 runs 15 residues. Trimming at V came to 2 bases and at J to 7 bases, leaving 6 bases not matched to a gene. Germline V gene data show CDR1 as MRHNA and CDR2 as SNTAGT. Here the CDR3 DNA reads TGTGCCAGCAGTGACAGTCTAGCGGGACAAAATGAGCAGTTCTTC. Amino acids: CASSDSLAGQNEQFF.

The CDR3 DNA reads TGCGCCAGCAGCCAAGTCTTAGCTCTCCCCACGGCGGGCTATGGCTACACCTTC. Protein product: CASSQVLALPTAGYGYTF. V is TRBV4-1 and J is TRBJ1-2, with unresolved D. This CDR3 region has 18 residues. Trimming cost V 1 base and J 4 bases, with 22 bases left between them. Germline CDR1 and CDR2: MGHRA and YSYEKL.

The V call is TRBV15, the J call TRBJ1-5; D is unclear. The CDR3 extends over 14 amino acids. The germline V gene has CDR1 LNHNV and CDR2 YYDKDF (reference sequence). Trimming pared 0 bases from V and 5 bases from J, leaving 8 bases between. Written as DNA, the CDR3 is TGTGCCACCAGCAGAGAAGAGCGAGATCAGCCCCAGCATTTT. Protein sequence: CATSREERDQPQHF.

This clone occurred once. The gene calls are TRBV5-6 and TRBJ1-1; maybe TRBD1 (5 bases). Per the germline V gene, CDR1 is SGHDT and CDR2 is YYEEEE. The CDR3 has 14 amino acids. V lost 4 bases to trimming and J lost 5 bases, with 15 bases between them. CDR3 coding DNA: TGTGCCAGCAGCCTAGGACACAAGGAGACTGAAGCTTTCTTT. This sequence encodes CASSLGHKETEAFF.

The J gene is TRBJ2-7, the V gene TRBV18; D possibly corresponds to TRBD2 (6 bases). This CDR3 has 13 amino acids. V lost 4 bases to trimming and J lost 3 bases, with 10 bases between them. Germline CDR1 KGHSH, CDR2 LQKENI. CDR3 amino acids: CASSREVSYEQYF. The CDR3 DNA sequence: TGTGCCAGCTCACGGGAGGTAAGCTACGAGCAGTACTTC. Drawing the rest from reference TRBV18 and TRBJ2-7, the complete variable domain is NAGVMQNPRHLVRRRGQEARLRCSPMKGHSHVYWYRQLPEEGLKFMVYLQKENIIDESGMPKERFSAEFPKEGPSILRIQQVVRGDSAAYFCASSREVSYEQYFGPGTRLTVT.

In its sample, this clone was seen once. The rearrangement uses TRBV5-1 and TRBJ2-7; the match to TRBD1 covers 10 bases. The CDR3 sequence is 16 residues long. Germline V lookup: CDR1 SGHRS, CDR2 YFSETQ. J gave up 6 bases and V 3 bases, and 12 bases lay outside the gene matches. The CDR3, as DNA: TGCGCCAGCAGCTGGACGACAGGGGGCTCTGCCGGCGAGCAGTACTTC. Translated: CASSWTTGGSAGEQYF.

The V call is TRBV6-1, the J call TRBJ2-7, with 12 nucleotides matching TRBD1. V lost 5 bases and J lost 5; bases outside the gene matches: 7. CDR1 and CDR2 from the germline V gene are MNHNS and SASEGT. The CDR3 contains 15 residues. The CDR3 region is CASSQPGTGGNEQYF. CDR3 DNA sequence: TGTGCCAGCAGTCAGCCCGGGACAGGGGGCAACGAGCAGTACTTC.

The chain combines TRBV7-2 with TRBJ1-5; perhaps TRBD1 as D (5 bases). The germline V gene encodes CDR1 SGHTA and CDR2 FQGNSA. The CDR3 totals 16 residues. The ends were cut back, 1 base at V and 3 bases at J, with 13 bases in the middle. Here the CDR3 reads CASSLEGQIFNQPQHF. The CDR3 DNA follows: TGTGCCAGCAGCTTAGAGGGGCAGATCTTCAATCAGCCCCAGCATTTT.

This chain uses TRBV28 with TRBJ1-1; D is possibly TRBD1 (6 bases). Trimming left V 5 bases short and J 1 base short, with 17 bases between. The CDR3 is 16 amino acids. The V gene's germline CDR1 is MDHEN and CDR2 SYDVKM. The chain's CDR3 is CASSTQGSTTNTEAFF. Written as DNA, the CDR3 is TGTGCCAGCAGTACCCAGGGGTCTACAACGAACACTGAAGCTTTCTTT.

This clone has more than one count but fewer than ten. Other DNA sequences within the sample encode an identical CDR3. The gene calls are TRBV5-1 and TRBJ2-7; unclear D gene. CDR1 is SGHRS, CDR2 YFSETQ, per germline. CDR3 size: 14 residues. Trimming shortened V by 0 bases and J by 2 bases, and 9 bases separated the two germline ends. The CDR3 DNA follows: TGCGCCAGCAGCTTGGTCGTCTCCCCCTACGAGCAGTACTTC. This encodes CASSLVVSPYEQYF.

The chain carries TRBV19 and TRBJ2-3; 9 bases fit TRBD2. CDR3 size: 15 residues. V trimming: 4 bases; J trimming: 9 bases; junction bases outside the gene matches: 11. CDR1 LNHDA and CDR2 SQIVND come from the germline V gene (reference sequence). In nucleotides, the CDR3 is TGTGCCAGTAGTACCCCGGGACTAGCCGCGAGGACGCAGTATTTT. Its translation: CASSTPGLAARTQYF. The variable domain in full, with the rest retrieved from reference TRBV19 and TRBJ2-3, is DGGITQSPKYLFRKEGQNVTLSCEQNLNHDAMYWYRQDPGQGLRLIYYSQIVNDFQKGDIAEGYSVSREKKESFPLTVTSAQKNPTAFYLCASSTPGLAARTQYFGPGTRLTVL.

The V gene is TRBV5-1, the J gene TRBJ2-5, with a possible D match to TRBD1 (6 bases). Germline V gives CDR1 SGHRS, CDR2 YFSETQ. This CDR3 comprises 13 residues. V lost 4 bases to trimming and J lost 0 bases, with 7 bases between them. The CDR3: CASSRTDQETQYF. CDR3 DNA sequence: TGCGCCAGCAGCCGGACAGACCAAGAGACCCAGTACTTC.

This chain connects TRBV18 to TRBJ1-1; no reliable D call. This CDR3 is built from 13 residues. Germline V gene lookup returns CDR1 KGHSH and CDR2 LQKENI. V lost 3 bases and J 0 bases, leaving 5 bases between the germline ends. In DNA, the CDR3 is TGTGCCAGCTCACCCCTTATGAACACTGAAGCTTTCTTT. Translation gives CASSPLMNTEAFF.